This paragraph reports one T cell receptor beta chain. Antigen: not known. The germline gives CDR1 MNHNS, CDR2 SASEGT. Trimming took 4 bases from V and 5 from J, leaving 17 bases between them. The CDR3 spans 16 residues. These data belong to a study of T cell responses to AZD1222 COVID-19 vaccine. Regarding the study as a whole: Spike-specific TCR breadth and depth were elevated following two AZD1222 doses.

Clones were read by immunoSEQ multiplex PCR, and TCRdb kept only the in-frame ones, dropping some. Among about 150,000 clones listed, about 85% were seen once. This clonotype was sampled from an adult in good health. The chain combines TRBV6-1 with TRBJ1-4; tentative D call: TRBD1 (6 bases). Sample: peripheral blood, taken on day 0 of AZD1222 vaccination. The CDR3 here is CASSALTGYRNEKLFF. DNA for the CDR3: TGTGCCAGCAGTGCCCTGACAGGATACCGGAATGAAAAACTGTTTTTT.